This TCR beta chain was identified during a study of T cells in Graves' hyperthyroidism and ophthalmopathy. The CDR3 regions of TCR beta were amplified from RNA transcripts. First-round RT-PCR targeting the TCR CDR3 was performed with the HTBI primer set. Using its own MiXCR run on the multiplex PCR reads, TCRdb lists one record per CDR3 protein. Seen here are around 500,000 distinct CDR3 sequences, 20% to 25% observed once, and the top ten hold about half. Diagnosis rested on symptoms, serum thyroxine and TRAb, thyroid ultrasound, and orbital computed tomography. This CDR3 region has 14 residues. The V gene lost 0 bases and the J gene lost 6 bases, with 12 bases spanning the gap. Per germline, CDR1 DFQATT and CDR2 SNEGSKA (reference sequence).

This clonotype was sampled from a woman in her 70s with Graves' ophthalmopathy. The chain carries TRBV20-1 and TRBJ1-5, with a possible D match to TRBD1 (5 bases). The sample consisted of blood. DNA of the CDR3: TGCAGTGCTAGAGATCCAAGGGACCCTCAGCCCCAGCATTTT. This codes for CSARDPRDPQPQHF.